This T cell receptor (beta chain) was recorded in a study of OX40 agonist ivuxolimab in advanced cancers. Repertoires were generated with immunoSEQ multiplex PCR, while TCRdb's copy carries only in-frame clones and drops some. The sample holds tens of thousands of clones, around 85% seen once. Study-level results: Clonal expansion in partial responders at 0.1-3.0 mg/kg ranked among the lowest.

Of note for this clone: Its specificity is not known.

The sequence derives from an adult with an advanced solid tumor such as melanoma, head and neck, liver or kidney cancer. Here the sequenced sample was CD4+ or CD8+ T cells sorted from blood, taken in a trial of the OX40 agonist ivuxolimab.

Here the CDR3 reads CASKGGLGGKTYEQYF. DNA for the CDR3: TGTGCCAGCAAGGGGGGACTTGGAGGGAAAACCTACGAGCAGTACTTC. V is TRBV11-2 and J is TRBJ2-7, with D tentatively TRBD1 or TRBD2 (6 bases each). V was cut by 7 bases and J by 2 bases, with 21 bases left in between. Germline CDR1 is SGHAT and CDR2 is FQNNGV. The CDR3 has 16 residues.